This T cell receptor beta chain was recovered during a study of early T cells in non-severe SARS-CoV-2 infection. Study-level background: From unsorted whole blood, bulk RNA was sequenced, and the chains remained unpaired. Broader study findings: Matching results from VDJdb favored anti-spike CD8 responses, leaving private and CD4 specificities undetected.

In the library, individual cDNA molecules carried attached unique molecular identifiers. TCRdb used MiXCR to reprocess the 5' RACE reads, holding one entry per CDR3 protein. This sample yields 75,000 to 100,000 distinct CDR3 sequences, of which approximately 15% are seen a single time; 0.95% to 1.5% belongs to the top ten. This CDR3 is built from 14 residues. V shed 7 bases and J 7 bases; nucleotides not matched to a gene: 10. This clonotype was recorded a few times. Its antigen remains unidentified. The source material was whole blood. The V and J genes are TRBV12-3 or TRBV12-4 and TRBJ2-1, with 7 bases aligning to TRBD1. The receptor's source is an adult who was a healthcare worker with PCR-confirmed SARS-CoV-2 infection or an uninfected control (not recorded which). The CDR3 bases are TGTGCCAGCACGACGGACAGGAGTATGAATGAGCAGTTCTTC. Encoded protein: CASTTDRSMNEQFF.